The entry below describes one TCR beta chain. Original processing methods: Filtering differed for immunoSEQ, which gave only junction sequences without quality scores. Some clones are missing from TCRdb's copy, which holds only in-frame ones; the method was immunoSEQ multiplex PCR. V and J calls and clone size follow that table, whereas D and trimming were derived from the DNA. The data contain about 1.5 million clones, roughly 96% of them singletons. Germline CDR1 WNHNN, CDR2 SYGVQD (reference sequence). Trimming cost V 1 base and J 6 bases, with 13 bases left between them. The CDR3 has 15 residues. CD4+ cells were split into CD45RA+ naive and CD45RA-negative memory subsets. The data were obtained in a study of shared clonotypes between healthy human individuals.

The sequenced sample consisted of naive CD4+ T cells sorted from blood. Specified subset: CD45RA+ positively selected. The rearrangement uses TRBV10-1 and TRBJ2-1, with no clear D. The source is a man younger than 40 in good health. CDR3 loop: CASSELRVLGNEQFF. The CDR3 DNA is TGCGCCAGCAGTGAGTTACGGGTACTTGGCAATGAGCAGTTCTTC.